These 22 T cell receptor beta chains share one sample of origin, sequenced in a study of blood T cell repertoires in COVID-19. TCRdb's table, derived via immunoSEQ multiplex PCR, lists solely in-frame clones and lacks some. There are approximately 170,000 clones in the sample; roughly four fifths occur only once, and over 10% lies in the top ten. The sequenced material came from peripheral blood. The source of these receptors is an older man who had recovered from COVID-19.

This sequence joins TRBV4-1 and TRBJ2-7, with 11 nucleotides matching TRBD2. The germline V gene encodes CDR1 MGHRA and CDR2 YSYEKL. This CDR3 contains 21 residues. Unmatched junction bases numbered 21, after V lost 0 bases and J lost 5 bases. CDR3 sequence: CASSQEGLKAVGLAGGDEQYF. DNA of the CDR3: TGCGCCAGCAGCCAAGAGGGATTAAAGGCGGTGGGGCTAGCGGGAGGCGACGAGCAGTACTTC.

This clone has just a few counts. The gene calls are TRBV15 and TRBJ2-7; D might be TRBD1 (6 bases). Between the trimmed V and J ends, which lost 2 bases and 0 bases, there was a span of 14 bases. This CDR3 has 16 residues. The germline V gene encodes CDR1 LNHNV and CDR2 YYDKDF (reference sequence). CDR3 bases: TGTGCCACCAGCAGACATACCGGGACAAACTCCTACGAGCAGTACTTC. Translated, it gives CATSRHTGTNSYEQYF.

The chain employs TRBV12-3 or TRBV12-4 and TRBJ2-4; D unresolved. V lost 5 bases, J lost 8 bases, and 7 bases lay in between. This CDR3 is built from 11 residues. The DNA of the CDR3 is TGTGCCAGCAGTGTCAATGACATTCAGTACTTC. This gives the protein CASSVNDIQYF.

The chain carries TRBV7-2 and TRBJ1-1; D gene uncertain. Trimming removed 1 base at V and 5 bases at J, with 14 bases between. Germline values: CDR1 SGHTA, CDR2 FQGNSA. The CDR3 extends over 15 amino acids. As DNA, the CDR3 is TGTGCCAGCAGCTTAGTAGGCCCCACGAGGACTGAAGCTTTCTTT. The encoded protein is CASSLVGPTRTEAFF.

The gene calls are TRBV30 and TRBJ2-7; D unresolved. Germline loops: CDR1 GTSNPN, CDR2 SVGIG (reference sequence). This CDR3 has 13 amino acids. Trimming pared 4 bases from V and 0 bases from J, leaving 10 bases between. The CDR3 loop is CAWMRPSSYEQYF. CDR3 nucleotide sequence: TGTGCCTGGATGCGGCCTAGCTCCTACGAGCAGTACTTC. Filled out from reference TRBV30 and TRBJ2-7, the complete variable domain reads SQTIHQWPATLVQPVGSPLSLECTVEGTSNPNLYWYRQAAGRGLQLLFYSVGIGQISSEVPQNLSASRPQDRQFILSSKKLLLSDSGFYLCAWMRPSSYEQYFGPGTRLTVT.

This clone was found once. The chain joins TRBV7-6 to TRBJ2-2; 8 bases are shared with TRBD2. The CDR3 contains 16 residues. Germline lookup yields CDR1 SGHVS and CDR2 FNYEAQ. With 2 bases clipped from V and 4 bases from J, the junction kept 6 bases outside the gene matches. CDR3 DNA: TGTGCCAGCAGCTTAAGAGCGGGAGAGGGCACCGGGGAGCTGTTTTTT. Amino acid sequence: CASSLRAGEGTGELFF.

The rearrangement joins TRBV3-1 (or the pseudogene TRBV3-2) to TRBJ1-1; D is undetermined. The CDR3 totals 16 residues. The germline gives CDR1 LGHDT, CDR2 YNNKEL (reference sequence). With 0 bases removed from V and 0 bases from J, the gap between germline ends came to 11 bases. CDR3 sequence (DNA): TGTGCCAGCAGCCAAGATACCGTGAGGGTGAACACTGAAGCTTTCTTT. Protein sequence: CASSQDTVRVNTEAFF.

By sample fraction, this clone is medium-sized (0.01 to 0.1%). The CDR3 is CASSLHSGTYEQYF. The CDR3 DNA reads TGTGCCAGCAGCTTGCATAGCGGAACCTACGAGCAGTACTTC. This sequence joins TRBV5-5 and TRBJ2-7; perhaps TRBD2 as D (6 bases). The V and J ends lost 1 base and 2 bases respectively, with 10 bases between them. The CDR3 contains 14 residues. CDR1 is SGHKS and CDR2 is YYEKEE in the germline V gene (reference sequence). Based on the CDR3 plus reference TRBV5-5 and TRBJ2-7, the full variable domain is DAGVTQSPTHLIKTRGQQVTLRCSPISGHKSVSWYQQVLGQGPQFIFQYYEKEERGRGNFPDRFSARQFPNYSSELNVNALLLGDSALYLCASSLHSGTYEQYFGPGTRLTVT.

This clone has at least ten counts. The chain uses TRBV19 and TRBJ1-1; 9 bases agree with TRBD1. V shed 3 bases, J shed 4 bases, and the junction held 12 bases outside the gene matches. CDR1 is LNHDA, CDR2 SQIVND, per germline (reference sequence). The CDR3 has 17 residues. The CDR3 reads CASSIEIGTGKGTEAFF. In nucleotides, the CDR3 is TGTGCCAGTAGTATTGAGATCGGGACAGGGAAAGGCACTGAAGCTTTCTTT.

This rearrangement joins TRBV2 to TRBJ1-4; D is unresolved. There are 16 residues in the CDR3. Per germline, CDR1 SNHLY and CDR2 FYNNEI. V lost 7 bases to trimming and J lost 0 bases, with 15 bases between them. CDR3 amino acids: CASTLAPTTTNEKLFF. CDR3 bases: TGTGCCAGCACACTCGCCCCCACGACAACTAATGAAAAACTGTTTTTT.

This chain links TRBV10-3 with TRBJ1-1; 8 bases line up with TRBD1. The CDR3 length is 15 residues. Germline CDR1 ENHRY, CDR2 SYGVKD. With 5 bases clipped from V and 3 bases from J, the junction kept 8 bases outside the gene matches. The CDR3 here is CAISPGTGGDTEAFF. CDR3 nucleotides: TGTGCCATCAGTCCCGGGACAGGAGGGGACACTGAAGCTTTCTTT.

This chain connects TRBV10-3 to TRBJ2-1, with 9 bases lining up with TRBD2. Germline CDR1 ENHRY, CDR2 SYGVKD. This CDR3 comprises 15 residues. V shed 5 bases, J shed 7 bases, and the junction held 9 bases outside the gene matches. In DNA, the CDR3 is TGTGCCATCAGTCCCTACTCGACTAGCGGTAATGAGCAGTTCTTC. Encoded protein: CAISPYSTSGNEQFF.

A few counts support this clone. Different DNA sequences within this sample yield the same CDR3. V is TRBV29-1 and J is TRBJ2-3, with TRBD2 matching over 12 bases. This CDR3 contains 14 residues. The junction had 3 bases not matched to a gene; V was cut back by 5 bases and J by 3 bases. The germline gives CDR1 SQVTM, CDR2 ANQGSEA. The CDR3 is CSVPTSGSTDTQYF. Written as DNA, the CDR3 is TGCAGCGTTCCGACTAGCGGGAGTACAGATACGCAGTATTTT.

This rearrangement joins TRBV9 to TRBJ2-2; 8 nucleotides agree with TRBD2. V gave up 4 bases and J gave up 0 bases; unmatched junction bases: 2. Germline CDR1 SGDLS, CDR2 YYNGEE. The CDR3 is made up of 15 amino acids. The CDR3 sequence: CASSMGLANTGELFF. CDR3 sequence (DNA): TGTGCCAGCAGCATGGGACTAGCGAACACCGGGGAGCTGTTTTTT.

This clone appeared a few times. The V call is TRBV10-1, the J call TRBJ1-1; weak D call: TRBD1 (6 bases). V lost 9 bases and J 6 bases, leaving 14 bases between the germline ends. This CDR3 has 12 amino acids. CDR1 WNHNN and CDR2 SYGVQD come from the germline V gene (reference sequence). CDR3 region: CASGQSLAEAFF. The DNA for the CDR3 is TGCGCCAGTGGACAGAGTTTGGCTGAAGCTTTCTTT.

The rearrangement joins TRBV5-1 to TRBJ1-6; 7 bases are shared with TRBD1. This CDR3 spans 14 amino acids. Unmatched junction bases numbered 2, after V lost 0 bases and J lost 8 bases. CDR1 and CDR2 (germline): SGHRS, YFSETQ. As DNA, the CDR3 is TGCGCCAGCAGCTTGGAGCAGGGGGATTCACCCCTCCACTTT. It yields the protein CASSLEQGDSPLHF.

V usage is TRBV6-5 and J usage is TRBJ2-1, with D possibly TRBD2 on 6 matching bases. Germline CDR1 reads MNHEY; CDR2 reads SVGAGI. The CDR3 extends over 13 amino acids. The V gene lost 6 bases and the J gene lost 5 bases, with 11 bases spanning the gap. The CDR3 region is CASSPREHNEQFF. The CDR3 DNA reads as TGTGCCAGCAGCCCCCGGGAGCACAATGAGCAGTTCTTC.

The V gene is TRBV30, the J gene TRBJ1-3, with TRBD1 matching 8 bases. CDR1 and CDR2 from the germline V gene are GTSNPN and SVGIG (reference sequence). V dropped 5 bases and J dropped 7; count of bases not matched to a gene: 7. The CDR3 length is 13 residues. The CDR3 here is CAWGADRANTIYF. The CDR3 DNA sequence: TGTGCCTGGGGAGCGGACAGGGCGAACACCATATATTTT.

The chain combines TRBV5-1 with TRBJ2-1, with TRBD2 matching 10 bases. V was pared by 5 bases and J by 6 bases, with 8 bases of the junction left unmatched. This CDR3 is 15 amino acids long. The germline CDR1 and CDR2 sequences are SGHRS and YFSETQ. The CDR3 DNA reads TGCGCCAGCAGAGCGGGGACTAGCGCTGTCAATGAGCAGTTCTTC. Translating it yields CASRAGTSAVNEQFF.

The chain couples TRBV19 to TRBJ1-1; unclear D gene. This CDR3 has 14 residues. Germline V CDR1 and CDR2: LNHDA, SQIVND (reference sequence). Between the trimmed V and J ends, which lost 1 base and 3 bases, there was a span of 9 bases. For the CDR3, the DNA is TGTGCCAGTAGTATAGTAGGTCGGGACACTGAAGCTTTCTTT. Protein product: CASSIVGRDTEAFF.

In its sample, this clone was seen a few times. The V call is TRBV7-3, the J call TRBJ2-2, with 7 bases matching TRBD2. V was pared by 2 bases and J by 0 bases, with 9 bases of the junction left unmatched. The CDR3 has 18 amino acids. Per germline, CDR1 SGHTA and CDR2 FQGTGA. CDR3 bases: TGTGCCAGCAGCTTAGAGGGAGGGGCCCTCGCGAACACCGGGGAGCTGTTTTTT. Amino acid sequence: CASSLEGGALANTGELFF.

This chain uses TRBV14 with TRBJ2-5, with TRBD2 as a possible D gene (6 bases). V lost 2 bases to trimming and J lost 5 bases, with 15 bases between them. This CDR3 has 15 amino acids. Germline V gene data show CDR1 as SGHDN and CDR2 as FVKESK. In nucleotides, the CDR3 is TGTGCCAGCAGCCAACAGGATGCGGAGGGGGAGACCCAGTACTTC. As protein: CASSQQDAEGETQYF.